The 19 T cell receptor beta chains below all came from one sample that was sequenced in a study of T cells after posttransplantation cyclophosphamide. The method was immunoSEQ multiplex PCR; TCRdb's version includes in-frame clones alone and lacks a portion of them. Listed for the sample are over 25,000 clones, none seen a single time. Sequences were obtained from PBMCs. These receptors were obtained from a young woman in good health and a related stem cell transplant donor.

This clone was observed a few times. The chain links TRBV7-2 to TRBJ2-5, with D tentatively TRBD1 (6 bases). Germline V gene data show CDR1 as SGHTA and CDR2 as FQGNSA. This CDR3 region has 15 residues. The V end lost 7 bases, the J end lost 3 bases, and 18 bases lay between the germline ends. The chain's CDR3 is CASIPIPTGKETQYF. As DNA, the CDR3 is TGTGCCAGCATCCCGATTCCGACAGGAAAAGAGACCCAGTACTTC.

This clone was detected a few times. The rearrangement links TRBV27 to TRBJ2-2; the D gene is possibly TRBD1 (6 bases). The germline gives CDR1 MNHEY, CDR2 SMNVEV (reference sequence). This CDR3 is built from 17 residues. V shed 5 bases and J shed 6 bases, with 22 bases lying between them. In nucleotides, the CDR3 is TGTGCCAGCAGTCACATGTGGACAGAGGCTGGAGCCGGGGAGCTGTTTTTT. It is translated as CASSHMWTEAGAGELFF.

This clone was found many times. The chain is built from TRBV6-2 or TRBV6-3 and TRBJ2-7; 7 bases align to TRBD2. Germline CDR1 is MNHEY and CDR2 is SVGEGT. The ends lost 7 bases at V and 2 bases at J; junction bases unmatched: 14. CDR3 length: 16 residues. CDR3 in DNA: TGTGCCAGCATCCATACTGGGGAGGGGCGAGCCTACGAGCAGTACTTC. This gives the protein CASIHTGEGRAYEQYF.

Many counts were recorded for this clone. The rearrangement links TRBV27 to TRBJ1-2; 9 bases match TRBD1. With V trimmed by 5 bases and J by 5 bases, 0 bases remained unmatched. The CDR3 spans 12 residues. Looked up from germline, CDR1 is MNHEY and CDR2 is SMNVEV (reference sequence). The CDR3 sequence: CASSGQGYGYTF. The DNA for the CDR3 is TGTGCCAGCAGTGGACAGGGGTATGGCTACACCTTC.

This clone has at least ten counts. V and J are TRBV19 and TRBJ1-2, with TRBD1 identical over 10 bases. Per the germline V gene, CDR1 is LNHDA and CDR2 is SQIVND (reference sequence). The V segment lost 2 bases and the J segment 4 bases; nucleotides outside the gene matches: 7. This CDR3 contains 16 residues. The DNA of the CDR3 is TGTGCCAGTAGTATATCTTGGGACAGGGGAGGCTATGGCTACACCTTC. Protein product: CASSISWDRGGYGYTF.

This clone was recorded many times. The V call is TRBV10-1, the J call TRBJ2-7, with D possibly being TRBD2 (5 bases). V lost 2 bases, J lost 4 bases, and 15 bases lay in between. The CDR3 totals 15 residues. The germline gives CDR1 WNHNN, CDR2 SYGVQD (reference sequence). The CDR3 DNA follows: TGCGCCAGCAGTGAGGGCGGAGGCCCGTCGTACGAGCAGTACTTC. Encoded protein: CASSEGGGPSYEQYF.

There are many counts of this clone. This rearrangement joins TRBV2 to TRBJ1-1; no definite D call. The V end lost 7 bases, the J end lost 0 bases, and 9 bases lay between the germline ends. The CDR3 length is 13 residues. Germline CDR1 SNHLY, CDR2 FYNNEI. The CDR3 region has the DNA TGTGCCAGCACGGCTAGGATGAACACTGAAGCTTTCTTT. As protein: CASTARMNTEAFF.

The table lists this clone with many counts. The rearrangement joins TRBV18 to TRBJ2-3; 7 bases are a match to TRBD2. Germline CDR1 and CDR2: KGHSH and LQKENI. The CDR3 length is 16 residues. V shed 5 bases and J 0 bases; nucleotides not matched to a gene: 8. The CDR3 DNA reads TGTGCCAGCTCATACATTGCTAGCGGCAGCACAGATACGCAGTATTTT. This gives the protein CASSYIASGSTDTQYF.

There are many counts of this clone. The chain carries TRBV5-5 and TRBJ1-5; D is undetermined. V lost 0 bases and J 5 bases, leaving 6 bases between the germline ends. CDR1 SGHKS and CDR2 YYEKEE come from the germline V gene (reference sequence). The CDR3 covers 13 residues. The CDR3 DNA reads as TGTGCCAGCAGCTTGGGTAGTTATCAGCCCCAGCATTTT. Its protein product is CASSLGSYQPQHF.

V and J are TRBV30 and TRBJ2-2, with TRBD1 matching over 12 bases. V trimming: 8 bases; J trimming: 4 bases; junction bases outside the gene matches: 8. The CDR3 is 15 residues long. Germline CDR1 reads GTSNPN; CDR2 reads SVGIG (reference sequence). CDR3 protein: CARDRGPIGTGELFF. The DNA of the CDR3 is TGTGCCAGGGACAGGGGGCCGATTGGCACCGGGGAGCTGTTTTTT.

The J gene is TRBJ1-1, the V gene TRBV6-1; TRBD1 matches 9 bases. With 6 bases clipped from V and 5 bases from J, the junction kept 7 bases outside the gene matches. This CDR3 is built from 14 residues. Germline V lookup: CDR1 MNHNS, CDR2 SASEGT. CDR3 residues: CASRQNRGRTEAFF. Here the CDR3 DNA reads TGTGCCAGCAGACAGAACAGGGGGCGGACTGAAGCTTTCTTT.

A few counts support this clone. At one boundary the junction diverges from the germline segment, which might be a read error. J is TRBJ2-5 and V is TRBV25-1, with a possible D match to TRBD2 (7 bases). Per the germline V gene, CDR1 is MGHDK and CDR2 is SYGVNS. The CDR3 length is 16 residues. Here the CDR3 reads CASKLGGGASQEPQYF. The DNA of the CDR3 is TGTGCCAGCAAATTAGGTGGGGGGGCCTCCCAAGAGCCCCAGTACTTC.

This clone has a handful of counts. CDR3 DNA: TGTGCCTGGACCACCCAGCGTAAAGCTTTCTTT. Its translation is CAWTTQRKAFF. The V and J genes are TRBV30 and TRBJ1-1; D uncertain. The V gene's germline CDR1 is GTSNPN and CDR2 SVGIG (reference sequence). The V end lost 4 bases, the J end lost 9 bases, and 12 bases lay between the germline ends. The length of the CDR3 is 11 residues.

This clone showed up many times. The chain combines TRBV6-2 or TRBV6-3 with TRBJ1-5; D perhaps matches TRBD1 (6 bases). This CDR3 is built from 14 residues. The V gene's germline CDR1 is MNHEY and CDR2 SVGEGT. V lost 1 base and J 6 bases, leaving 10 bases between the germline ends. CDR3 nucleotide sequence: TGTGCCAGCAGTTACTTACAGGGAGTTCAGCCCCAGCATTTT. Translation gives CASSYLQGVQPQHF.

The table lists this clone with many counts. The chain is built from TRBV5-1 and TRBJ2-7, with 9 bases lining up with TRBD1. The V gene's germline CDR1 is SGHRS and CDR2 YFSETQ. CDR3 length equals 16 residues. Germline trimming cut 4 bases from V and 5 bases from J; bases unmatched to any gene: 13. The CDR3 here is CASSLTPDRGLDEQYF. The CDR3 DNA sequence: TGCGCCAGCAGCCTGACCCCGGACAGGGGATTGGACGAGCAGTACTTC.

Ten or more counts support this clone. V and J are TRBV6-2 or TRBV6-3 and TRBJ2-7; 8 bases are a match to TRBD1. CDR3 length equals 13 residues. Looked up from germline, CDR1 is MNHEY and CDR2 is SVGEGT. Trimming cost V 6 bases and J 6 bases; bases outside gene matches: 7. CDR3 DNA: TGTGCCAGCAGCGGACAGGGAACCGGCGAGCAGTACTTC. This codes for CASSGQGTGEQYF.

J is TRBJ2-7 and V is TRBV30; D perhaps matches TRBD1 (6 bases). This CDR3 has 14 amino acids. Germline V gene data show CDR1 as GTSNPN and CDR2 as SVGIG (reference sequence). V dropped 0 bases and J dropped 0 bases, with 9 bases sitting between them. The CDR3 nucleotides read TGTGCCTGGAGTGTACGCAGGGGCTCCTACGAGCAGTACTTC. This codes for CAWSVRRGSYEQYF.

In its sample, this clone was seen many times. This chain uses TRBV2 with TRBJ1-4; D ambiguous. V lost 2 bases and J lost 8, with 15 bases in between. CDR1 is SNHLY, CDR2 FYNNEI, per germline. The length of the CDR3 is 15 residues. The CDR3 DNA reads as TGTGCCAGCAGTGAATCGCGGGATTTCGGGGAAAAACTGTTTTTT. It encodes CASSESRDFGEKLFF.

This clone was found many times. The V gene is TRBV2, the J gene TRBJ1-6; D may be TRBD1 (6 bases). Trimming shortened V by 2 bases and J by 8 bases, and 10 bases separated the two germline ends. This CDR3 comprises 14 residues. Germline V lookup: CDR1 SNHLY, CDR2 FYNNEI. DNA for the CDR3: TGTGCCAGCAGTGAAACGGCAGGGGATTCACCCCTCCACTTT. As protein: CASSETAGDSPLHF.